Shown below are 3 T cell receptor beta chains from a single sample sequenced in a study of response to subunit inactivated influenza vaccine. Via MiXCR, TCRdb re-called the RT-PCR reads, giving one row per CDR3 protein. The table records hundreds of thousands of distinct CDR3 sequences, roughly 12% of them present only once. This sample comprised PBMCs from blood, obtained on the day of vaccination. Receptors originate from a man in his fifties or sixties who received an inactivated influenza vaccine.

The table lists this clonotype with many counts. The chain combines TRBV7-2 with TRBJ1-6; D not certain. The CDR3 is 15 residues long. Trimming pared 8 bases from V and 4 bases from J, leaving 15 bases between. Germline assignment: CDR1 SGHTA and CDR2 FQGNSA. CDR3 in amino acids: CASRSRGFYNSPLHF. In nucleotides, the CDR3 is TGTGCCAGCCGATCTCGGGGTTTTTATAATTCACCCCTCCACTTT.

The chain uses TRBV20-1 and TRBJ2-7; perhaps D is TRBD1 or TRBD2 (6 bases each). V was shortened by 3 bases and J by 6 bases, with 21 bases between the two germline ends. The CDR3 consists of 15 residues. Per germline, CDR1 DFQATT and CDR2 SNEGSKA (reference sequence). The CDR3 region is CSASPSQGTLGEQYF. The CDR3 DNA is TGCAGTGCTAGTCCAAGTCAGGGGACTTTGGGCGAGCAGTACTTC.

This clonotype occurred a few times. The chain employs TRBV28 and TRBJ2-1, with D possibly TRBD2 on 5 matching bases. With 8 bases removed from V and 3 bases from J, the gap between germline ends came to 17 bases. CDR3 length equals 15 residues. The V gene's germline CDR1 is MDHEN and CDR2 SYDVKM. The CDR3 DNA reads TGTGCCAGCTCGAGTAGGGAGAGCTTCTACAATGAGCAGTTCTTC. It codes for CASSSRESFYNEQFF.